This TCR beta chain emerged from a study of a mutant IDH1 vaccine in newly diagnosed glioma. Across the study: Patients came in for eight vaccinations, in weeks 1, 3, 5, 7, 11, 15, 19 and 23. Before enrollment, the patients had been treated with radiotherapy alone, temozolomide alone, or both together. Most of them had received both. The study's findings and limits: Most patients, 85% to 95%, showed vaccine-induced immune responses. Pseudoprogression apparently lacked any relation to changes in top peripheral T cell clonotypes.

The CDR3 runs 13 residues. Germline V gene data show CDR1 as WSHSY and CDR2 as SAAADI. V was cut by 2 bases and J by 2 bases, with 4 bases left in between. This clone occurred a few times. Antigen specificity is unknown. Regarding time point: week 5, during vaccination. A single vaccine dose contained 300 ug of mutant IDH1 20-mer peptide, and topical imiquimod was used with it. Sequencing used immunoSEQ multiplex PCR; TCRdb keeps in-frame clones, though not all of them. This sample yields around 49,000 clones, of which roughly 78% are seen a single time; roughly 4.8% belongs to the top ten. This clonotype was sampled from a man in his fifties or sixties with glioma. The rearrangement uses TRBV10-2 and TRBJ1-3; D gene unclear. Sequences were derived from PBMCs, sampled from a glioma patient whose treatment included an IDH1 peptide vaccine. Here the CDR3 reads CASSEQAGNTIYF. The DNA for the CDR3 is TGCGCCAGCAGTGAGCAGGCTGGAAACACCATATATTTT.